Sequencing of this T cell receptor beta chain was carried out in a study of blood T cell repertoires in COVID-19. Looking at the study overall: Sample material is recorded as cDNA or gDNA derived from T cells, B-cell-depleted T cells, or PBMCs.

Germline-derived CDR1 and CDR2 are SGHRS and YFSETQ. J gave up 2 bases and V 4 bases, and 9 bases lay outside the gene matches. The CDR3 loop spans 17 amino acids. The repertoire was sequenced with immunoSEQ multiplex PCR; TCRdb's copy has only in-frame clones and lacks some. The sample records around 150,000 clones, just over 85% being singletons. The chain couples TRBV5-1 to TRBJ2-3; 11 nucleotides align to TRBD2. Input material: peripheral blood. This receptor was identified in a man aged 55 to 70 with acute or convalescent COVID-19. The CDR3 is CASSGGTSGDFTDTQYF. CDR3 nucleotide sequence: TGCGCCAGCAGCGGGGGGACTAGCGGAGACTTCACAGATACGCAGTATTTT.